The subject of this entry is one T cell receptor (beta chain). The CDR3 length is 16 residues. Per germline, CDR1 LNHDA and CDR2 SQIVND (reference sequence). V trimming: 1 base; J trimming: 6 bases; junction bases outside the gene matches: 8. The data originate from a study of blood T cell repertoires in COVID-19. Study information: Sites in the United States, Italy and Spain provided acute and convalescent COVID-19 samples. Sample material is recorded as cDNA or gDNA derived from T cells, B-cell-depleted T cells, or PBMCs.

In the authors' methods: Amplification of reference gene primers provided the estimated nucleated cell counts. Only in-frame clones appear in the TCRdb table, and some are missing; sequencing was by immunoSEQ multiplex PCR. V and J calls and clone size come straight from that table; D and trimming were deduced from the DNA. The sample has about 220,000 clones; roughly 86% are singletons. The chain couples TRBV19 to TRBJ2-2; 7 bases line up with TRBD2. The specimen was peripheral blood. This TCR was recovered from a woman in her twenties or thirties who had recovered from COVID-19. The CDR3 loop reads CASSIGFSGDPGELFF. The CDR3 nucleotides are TGTGCCAGTAGTATAGGTTTCAGCGGGGATCCCGGGGAGCTGTTTTTT.